This T cell receptor beta chain is drawn from a study of memory CD8 T cells in hepatitis C reinfection (dated by TCRdb to the late 2010s). General notes on the study: Two consecutive HCV infections were spontaneously resolved by three donors, whereas a primary infection was cleared by two donors who then became chronically infected after reinfection. An HCV reinfection was defined as a positive HCV RNA test that came after two negative tests taken at least 60 days apart. Peak reinfection samples were collected 3 to 8 weeks after reinfection was detected. The study tracked the TCR beta repertoire of virus-specific CD8 T cells longitudinally across an HCV reinfection episode in five donors. Between about 2008 and 2013, about 5 reinfection cases with stored pre-reinfection samples were identified. In the reinfection study, participants with a resolved prior HCV infection were followed up every 3 months. Previously published longitudinal data on tetramer+ CD8 T cell frequency were used to select the peak reinfection time point.

Comments on this clone: Its antigen is currently not known. Nothing much larger sits one base from this clone, and base qualities are not available.

This specimen's time point label, interpreted: peak reinfection, 3 to 8 weeks after reinfection detection. TCR sequencing was performed on the sorted cells directly ex vivo, without any in vitro expansion beforehand. The donors, who were people who inject drugs, were enrolled in the Montreal Acute Hepatitis C Cohort Study (HEPCO) in Canada. Total naive CD8 T cells, sorted as viable CD3+ CD8+ CD45RO-, came from a couple of donors at all three reinfection time points as controls. Before sorting, cryopreserved peripheral blood mononuclear cells were thawed, and CD8 T cells were purified from the thawed cells. CD8 T cells were enriched by negative selection with the MACS CD8+ T cell Isolation Kit. Cell sorting was done on a BD FACSAria II sorter with FACSDiva software, and data were analyzed with FlowJo. Library preparation was by the immunoSEQ multiplex PCR assay. Genomic DNA was pulled from the sorted cells, and the automated high-throughput method of Adaptive Biotechnologies was used to sequence the TCR beta V, D and J regions. A two-step, bias-controlled multiplex PCR was used to amplify the CDR3 regions. Amplified TCR beta libraries were sequenced on an Illumina instrument. On the authors' methods: Demultiplexed reads were processed to reduce amplification and sequencing bias, and CDR3 sequences were assigned to gene families using the IMGT database. ImmunoSEQ software version 2.0 was used to analyze the repertoire data. Clonotype lists were filtered to remove out-of-frame sequences and sequences containing stop codons in the CDR3. Clonotypes below 0.01% frequency were excluded because they corresponded to less than one cell. Richness was calculated by dividing observed richness by the number of input cells, and evenness was calculated by dividing Shannon entropy by the log of observed richness. Repertoire diversity and the similarity between time points were measured using Simpson diversity and Morisita-Horn overlap indices. Clonotypes were sorted into dominant (>1%), sub-dominant (0.5-0.99%), low abundance (0.1-0.49%) or lowest abundance (<0.1%) groups. For the germline index, total nucleotide additions were subtracted from total CDR3 length, and that difference was then divided by total CDR3 length. Drawn from immuneACCESS, this table holds only the in-frame rearrangements with V and J called that TCRdb kept. Clones are partly lost; checked studies trace under half to an unresolved V gene and leave the rest unexplained. V and J calls and clone size are copied from that table; D and trimming were computed from the DNA. The sample contains some 40,000 clones, around nine tenths of them found a single time. 0.95% to 1.5% of the sample is taken by the ten largest.

Trimming leaves V shorter by 6 bases and J shorter by 1 base, with the junction holding 17 bases beyond the gene matches. The germline V gene provides CDR1 MRHNA and CDR2 SNTAGT. The CDR3 sequence holds 18 residues, the cysteine and phenylalanine included. The sequence is cut down to CDR3 DNA, 54 bases in frame from base 1. Broad study findings and their caveats: With only a handful of donors, the study could not reach definitive conclusions about public clonotypes linked to secondary clearance.

The chain employs TRBV6-4 and TRBJ2-5; 7 bases in the junction line up with TRBD2. The receptor was isolated from a man aged 18 to 30 with hepatitis C virus infection. The sequenced sample consisted of naive CD8+ T cells sorted from blood. The cell subset or site tag for this specimen amounts to: total naive CD8+CD45RO- T cells. The CDR3 loop reads CASSLGTLRGGSQETQYF. The nucleotides are TGTGCCAGCAGCCTCGGGACCCTCCGCGGGGGTTCCCAAGAGACCCAGTACTTC.